The rows below give T cell receptor beta chains drawn from one sample of a study of T cells in Graves' hyperthyroidism and ophthalmopathy. TCRdb ran MiXCR on the multiplex PCR reads and lists one entry per CDR3 protein. The repertoire holds approximately 220,000 distinct CDR3 sequences, 15% to 20% seen once, with around two fifths in the top ten. The source material was blood. These receptors were taken from a man in his forties or fifties with Graves' hyperthyroidism. CDR3s include the opening cysteine and the closing phenylalanine or tryptophan. Each record gives: V gene, CDR3 protein.

>TRBV5-5
CASSLFSGVNTEAFF
>TRBV20-1
CSARDPNRGAGVDEQFF
>TRBV6-1
CASSDGTGNRYGYNSPLHF
>TRBV4-2
CASSAGLADYNEQFF
>TRBV27
CASSLRVGRGGNTEAFF
>TRBV2
CASNPGSNTEAFF
>TRBV11-2
CASSRKPQGEGTEAFF
>TRBV19
CASSIRAGGPETQYF
>TRBV5-6
CASSSPRTLYGYTF
>TRBV27
CASSLRGDSIYGYTF
>TRBV7-9
CASSYGTLSYNEQFF
>TRBV7-9
CASSLGTAQETQYF
>TRBV3-1
CASSQVQGFEKLFF
>TRBV19
CASSTDREGVYEQYF
>TRBV30
CAWSDPLSNQPQHF
>TRBV7-2
CASGRGTNQPQHF
>TRBV7-2
CASSLGGGSGYEQYF
>TRBV28
CASSFGDSNEQFF
>TRBV5-1
CASSLELAKNIQYF
>TRBV18
CASSPLGGQTMEKLFF
>TRBV11-3
CASSLGGLTDTQYF
>TRBV20-1
CSARDGQGLNIQYF
>TRBV20-1
CSASLGTHEQYF
>TRBV2
CASQFSNQPQHF
>TRBV6-5
CASSYSGGTEKLFF
>TRBV6-2/TRBV6-3
CASRRTGTGVGTGELFF
>TRBV28
CASSFSGGRNTEAFF
>TRBV3-1
CASSLGLYSDEQYF
>TRBV3-1
CASSHVSYEQYF
>TRBV20-1
CSATPGRQSTDTQYF
>TRBV18
CASSPAAVTDTQYF
>TRBV7-3
CASSLRASGTGTDTQYF